Below are 12 T cell receptor beta chains sequenced from a single sample in a study of blood T cell repertoires in COVID-19. The table came from immunoSEQ multiplex PCR; TCRdb's copy has only in-frame clones and leaves some out. Among approximately 140,000 clones listed, 84% were seen once. The sequenced material came from peripheral blood. The receptor source for this set is a man between 70 and 80 years old with acute or convalescent COVID-19.

The genes are TRBV30 and TRBJ1-2, with a possible D match to TRBD1 (6 bases). The ends were cut back, 3 bases at V and 5 bases at J, with 19 bases in the middle. There are 15 residues in the CDR3. Germline values: CDR1 GTSNPN, CDR2 SVGIG (reference sequence). The CDR3 coding sequence is TGTGCCTGGAGGAAGGGCACCATGACAGGTTATGGCTACACCTTC. Translated: CAWRKGTMTGYGYTF.

The chain has TRBV18 and TRBJ2-7; 8 nucleotides line up with TRBD1. The V and J ends lost 3 bases and 5 bases, in that order; junction bases with no gene match: 6. Germline V CDR1 and CDR2: KGHSH, LQKENI. The CDR3 contains 14 residues. The CDR3 nucleotides are TGTGCCAGCTCACCCGACAGGGGAAGCAACGAGCAGTACTTC. Translated: CASSPDRGSNEQYF. The full variable domain, rest sourced from reference TRBV18 and TRBJ2-7, is NAGVMQNPRHLVRRRGQEARLRCSPMKGHSHVYWYRQLPEEGLKFMVYLQKENIIDESGMPKERFSAEFPKEGPSILRIQQVVRGDSAAYFCASSPDRGSNEQYFGPGTRLTVT.

The rearrangement uses TRBV6-4 and TRBJ2-3, with D possibly TRBD1 on 6 matching bases. Trimming cost V 3 bases and J 7 bases, with 14 bases left between them. From germline, CDR1 is MRHNA and CDR2 SNTAGT. CDR3 length: 14 amino acids. In nucleotides, the CDR3 is TGTGCCAGCAGTGAGGCACAGGGCGGTTATACGCAGTATTTT. Its translation is CASSEAQGGYTQYF.

This chain joins TRBV3-1 (or the pseudogene TRBV3-2) and TRBJ2-1, with 9 bases fitting TRBD1. This CDR3 is built from 18 residues. Losses at the gene ends were 4 bases for V and 3 bases for J; bases not matched to a gene: 13. The V gene's germline CDR1 is LGHDT and CDR2 YNNKEL (reference sequence). CDR3: CASSPKRPQGAIYNEQFF. The CDR3 DNA sequence: TGTGCCAGCAGCCCGAAGCGGCCACAGGGGGCAATCTACAATGAGCAGTTCTTC.

V is TRBV12-3 or TRBV12-4 and J is TRBJ2-7; D unresolved. This CDR3 contains 13 residues. Trimming stripped 4 bases from V and 0 bases from J, with 7 bases between. CDR3 DNA: TGTGCCAGCAGTTCAGGCCCCTCCTACGAGCAGTACTTC. Translated: CASSSGPSYEQYF.

The V gene is TRBV19, the J gene TRBJ2-2; TRBD2 might be the D (6 bases). Trimming stripped 3 bases from V and 5 bases from J, with 16 bases between. Germline V gene sequence: CDR1 LNHDA, CDR2 SQIVND (reference sequence). The CDR3 has 16 residues. CDR3 residues: CASSMGGAIGTGELFF. The CDR3, as DNA: TGTGCCAGTAGTATGGGAGGAGCGATCGGAACCGGGGAGCTGTTTTTT.

The rearrangement joins TRBV7-2 to TRBJ2-7; tentatively, D is TRBD1 (6 bases). This CDR3 has 12 residues. V gave up 4 bases and J gave up 4 bases, with 8 bases separating them. Germline lookup yields CDR1 SGHTA and CDR2 FQGNSA. The CDR3 protein is CASSSTGYEQYF. The CDR3, as DNA: TGTGCCAGCAGCTCCACAGGGTACGAGCAGTACTTC.

This clone was observed a handful of times. The rearrangement links TRBV7-6 to TRBJ1-5; TRBD1 is a possible D gene (6 bases). The CDR3 is made up of 15 amino acids. Per germline, CDR1 SGHVS and CDR2 FNYEAQ. Trimming pared 1 base from V and 11 bases from J, leaving 18 bases between. The CDR3 sequence: CASSLGGGGIEAQHF. The CDR3 coding sequence is TGTGCCAGCAGCTTAGGGGGGGGCGGAATCGAGGCCCAGCATTTT.

J is TRBJ1-1 and V is TRBV5-5; 10 bases map to TRBD1. CDR3 size: 13 residues. The V gene end was trimmed by 5 bases and the J gene end by 3 bases; junction bases not matched to a gene: 1. The V gene's germline CDR1 is SGHKS and CDR2 YYEKEE (reference sequence). CDR3 loop: CASRGQGDTEAFF. In DNA form, the CDR3 reads TGTGCCAGCAGAGGACAGGGGGACACTGAAGCTTTCTTT.

The CDR3 loop is CASRTGGTGNTEAFF. Here the CDR3 DNA reads TGCGCCAGCAGAACCGGAGGGACAGGGAACACTGAAGCTTTCTTT. The rearrangement links TRBV10-2 to TRBJ1-1; 8 bases fit TRBD1. The CDR3 is 15 residues long. With V trimmed by 6 bases and J by 1 base, 7 bases remained unmatched. Germline CDR1 and CDR2: WSHSY and SAAADI.

The CDR3 DNA reads TGTGCCAGTAGGGCTAGCGGGGTTGGGGATACGCAGTATTTT. Protein: CASRASGVGDTQYF. The V gene is TRBV19, the J gene TRBJ2-3, with TRBD2 matching over 9 bases. The CDR3 length is 14 residues. Germline values: CDR1 LNHDA, CDR2 SQIVND (reference sequence). The junction had 7 bases not matched to a gene; V was cut back by 6 bases and J by 6 bases. The variable domain in full, with the rest retrieved from reference TRBV19 and TRBJ2-3, is DGGITQSPKYLFRKEGQNVTLSCEQNLNHDAMYWYRQDPGQGLRLIYYSQIVNDFQKGDIAEGYSVSREKKESFPLTVTSAQKNPTAFYLCASRASGVGDTQYFGPGTRLTVL.

The chain has TRBV5-6 and TRBJ2-6, with a weak D call TRBD2 (7 bases). Trimming shortened V by 5 bases and J by 4 bases, and 22 bases separated the two germline ends. This CDR3 spans 18 amino acids. CDR1 SGHDT and CDR2 YYEEEE come from the germline V gene. The CDR3 loop is CASRRRAGAPGGANVLTF. DNA for the CDR3: TGTGCCAGCAGGCGGCGGGCGGGGGCGCCGGGAGGGGCCAACGTCCTGACTTTC.